The source of this TCR beta chain is a study of shared clonotypes between healthy human individuals. Details on this clone: The identical CDR3 is also encoded by other nucleotide sequences in the sample.

Germline V CDR1 and CDR2: KGHSH, LQKENI. V was cut by 2 bases and J by 3 bases, with 5 bases left in between. This CDR3 has 12 amino acids. The investigators split CD4+ cells into a CD45RA+ naive subset and a CD45RA-negative memory subset. The authors ran the assay at deep level. This table comes from immunoSEQ multiplex PCR, and its TCRdb copy is limited to in-frame clones, with some not included. The table includes 2 million to 2.5 million clones, over 85% detected once. The TCR was taken from a young man in good health. Some clones in this sample may be carry-over from other donors' samples. The rearrangement uses TRBV18 and TRBJ2-7; no clear D gene. Sequenced sample: naive CD4+ T cells from PBMCs. The subset was: CD45RA+ positively selected. CDR3 protein: CASSPNLYEQYF. In DNA, the CDR3 is TGTGCCAGCTCACCAAACCTCTACGAGCAGTACTTC.